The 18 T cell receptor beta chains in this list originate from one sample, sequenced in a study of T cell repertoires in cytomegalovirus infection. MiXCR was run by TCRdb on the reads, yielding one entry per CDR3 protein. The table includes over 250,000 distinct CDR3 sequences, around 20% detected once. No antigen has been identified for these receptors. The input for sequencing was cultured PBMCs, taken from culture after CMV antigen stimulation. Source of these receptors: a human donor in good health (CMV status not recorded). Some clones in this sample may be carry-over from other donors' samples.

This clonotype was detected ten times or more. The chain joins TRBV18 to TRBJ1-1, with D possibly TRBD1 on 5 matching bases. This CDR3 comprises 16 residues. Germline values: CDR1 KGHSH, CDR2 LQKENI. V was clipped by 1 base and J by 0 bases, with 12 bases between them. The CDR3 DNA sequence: TGTGCCAGCTCACCACAACACAGGCTCATGAACACTGAAGCTTTCTTT. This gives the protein CASSPQHRLMNTEAFF.

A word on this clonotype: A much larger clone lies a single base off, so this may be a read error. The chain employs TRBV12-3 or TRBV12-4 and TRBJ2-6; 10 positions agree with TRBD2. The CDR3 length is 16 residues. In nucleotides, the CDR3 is TGTGCCAGCAATTTAAGCGGGGGGGCGGGGGCCAACGTCCTGACTTTC. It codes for CASNLSGGAGANVLTF.

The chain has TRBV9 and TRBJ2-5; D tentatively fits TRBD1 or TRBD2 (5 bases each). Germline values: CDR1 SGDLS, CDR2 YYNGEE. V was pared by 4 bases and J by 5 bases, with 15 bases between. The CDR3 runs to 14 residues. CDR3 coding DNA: TGTGCCAGCAGCCCGATTGGGACCATGGAGACCCAGTACTTC. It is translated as CASSPIGTMETQYF.

This CDR3 is CASSIIGDSTGDGYTF. The CDR3 DNA follows: TGTGCCAGTAGTATAATCGGGGACTCGACAGGGGATGGCTACACCTTC. This chain connects TRBV19 to TRBJ1-2; 8 bases line up with TRBD1. Germline V gene sequence: CDR1 LNHDA, CDR2 SQIVND (reference sequence). After removal of 2 bases from V and 6 bases from J, the junction contained 11 bases not matched to a gene. The CDR3 contains 16 residues.

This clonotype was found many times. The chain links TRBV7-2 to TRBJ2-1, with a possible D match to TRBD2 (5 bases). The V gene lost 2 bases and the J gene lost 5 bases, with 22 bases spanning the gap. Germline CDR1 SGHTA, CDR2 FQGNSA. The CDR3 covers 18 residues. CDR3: CASSLLPAFAPGNNEQFF. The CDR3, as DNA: TGTGCCAGCAGCTTATTACCCGCCTTCGCCCCGGGGAACAATGAGCAGTTCTTC.

CDR3 amino acids: CASNRSPGGPLGGTGELFF. The CDR3, as DNA: TGCGCCAGCAACCGCTCGCCGGGAGGGCCGCTTGGTGGCACCGGGGAGCTGTTTTTT. This rearrangement joins TRBV5-1 to TRBJ2-2, with TRBD2 identical over 8 bases. CDR1 and CDR2 (germline): SGHRS, YFSETQ. The trim removed 6 bases at V and 4 bases at J, leaving 20 bases unmatched. The CDR3 consists of 19 residues.

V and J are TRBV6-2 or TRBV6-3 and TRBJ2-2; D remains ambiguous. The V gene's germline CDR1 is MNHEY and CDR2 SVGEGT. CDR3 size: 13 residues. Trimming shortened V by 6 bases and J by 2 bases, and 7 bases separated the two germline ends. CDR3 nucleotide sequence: TGTGCCAGCAGCCACATTAACACCGGGGAGCTGTTTTTT. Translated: CASSHINTGELFF.

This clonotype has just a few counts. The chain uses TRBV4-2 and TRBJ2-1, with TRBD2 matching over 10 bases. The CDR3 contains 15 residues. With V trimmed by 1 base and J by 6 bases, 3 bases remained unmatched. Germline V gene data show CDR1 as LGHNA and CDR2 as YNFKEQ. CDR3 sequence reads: CASSQGTSGINEQFF. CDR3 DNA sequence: TGTGCCAGCAGCCAAGGGACTAGCGGAATCAATGAGCAGTTCTTC.

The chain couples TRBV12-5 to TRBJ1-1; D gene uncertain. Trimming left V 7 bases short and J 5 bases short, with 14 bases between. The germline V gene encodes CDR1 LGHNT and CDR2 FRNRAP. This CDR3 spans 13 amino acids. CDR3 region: CASVPGRETEAFF. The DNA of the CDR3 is TGTGCTAGTGTACCGGGCCGCGAGACTGAAGCTTTCTTT.

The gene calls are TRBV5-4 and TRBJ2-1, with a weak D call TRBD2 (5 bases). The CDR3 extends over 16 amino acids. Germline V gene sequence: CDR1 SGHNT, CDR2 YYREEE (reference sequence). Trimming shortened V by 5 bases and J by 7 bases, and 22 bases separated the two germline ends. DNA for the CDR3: TGTGCCAGCAGTGCCGAGGGAATATACCGCCCGAATGAGCAGTTCTTC. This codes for CASSAEGIYRPNEQFF.

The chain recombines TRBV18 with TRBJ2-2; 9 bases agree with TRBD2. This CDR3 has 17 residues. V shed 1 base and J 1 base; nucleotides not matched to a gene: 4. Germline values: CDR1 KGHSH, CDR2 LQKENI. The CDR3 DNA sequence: TGTGCCAGCTCACCACAAGCGGGAGGATTGAACACCGGGGAGCTGTTTTTT. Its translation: CASSPQAGGLNTGELFF.

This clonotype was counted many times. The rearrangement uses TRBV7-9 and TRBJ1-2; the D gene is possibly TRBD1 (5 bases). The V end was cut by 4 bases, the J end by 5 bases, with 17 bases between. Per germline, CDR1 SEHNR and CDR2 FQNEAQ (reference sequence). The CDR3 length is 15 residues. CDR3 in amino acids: CASSSPGTDYYGYTF. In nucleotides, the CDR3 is TGTGCCAGCAGCTCACCCGGGACCGACTATTATGGCTACACCTTC.

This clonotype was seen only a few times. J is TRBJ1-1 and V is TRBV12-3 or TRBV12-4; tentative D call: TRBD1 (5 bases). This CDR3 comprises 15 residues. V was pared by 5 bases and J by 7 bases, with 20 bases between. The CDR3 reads CASSLTPTTGYEAFF. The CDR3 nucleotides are TGTGCCAGCAGTCTGACCCCTACAACAGGTTATGAAGCTTTCTTT.

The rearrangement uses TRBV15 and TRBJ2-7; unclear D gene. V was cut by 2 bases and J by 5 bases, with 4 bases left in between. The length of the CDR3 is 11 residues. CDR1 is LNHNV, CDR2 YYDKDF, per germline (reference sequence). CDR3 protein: CATSRRDEQYF. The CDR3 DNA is TGTGCCACCAGCAGAAGGGACGAGCAGTACTTC.

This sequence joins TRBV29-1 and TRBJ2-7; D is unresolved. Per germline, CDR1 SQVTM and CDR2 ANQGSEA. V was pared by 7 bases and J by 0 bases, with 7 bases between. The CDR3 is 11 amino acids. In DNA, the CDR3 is TGCAGCGGGCGTAGCTCCTACGAGCAGTACTTC. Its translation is CSGRSSYEQYF.

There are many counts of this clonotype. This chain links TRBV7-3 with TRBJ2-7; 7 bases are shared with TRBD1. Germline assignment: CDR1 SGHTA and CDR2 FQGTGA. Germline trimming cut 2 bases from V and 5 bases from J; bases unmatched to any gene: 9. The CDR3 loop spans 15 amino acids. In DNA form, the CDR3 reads TGTGCCAGCAGCTTAGAGGGCAGGGGGACCGACGAGCAGTACTTC. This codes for CASSLEGRGTDEQYF.

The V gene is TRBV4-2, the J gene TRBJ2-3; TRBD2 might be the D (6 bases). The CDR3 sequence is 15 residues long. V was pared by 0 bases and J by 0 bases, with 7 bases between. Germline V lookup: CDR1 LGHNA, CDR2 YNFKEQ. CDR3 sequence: CASSQESGSTDTQYF. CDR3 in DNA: TGTGCCAGCAGCCAAGAGAGCGGGAGCACAGATACGCAGTATTTT.

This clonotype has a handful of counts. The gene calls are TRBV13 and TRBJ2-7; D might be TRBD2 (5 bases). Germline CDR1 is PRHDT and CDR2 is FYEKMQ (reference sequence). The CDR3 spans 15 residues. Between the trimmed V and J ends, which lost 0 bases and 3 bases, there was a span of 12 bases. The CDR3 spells CASSLGPEGSYEQYV. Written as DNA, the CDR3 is TGTGCCAGCAGCTTAGGCCCTGAGGGAAGCTACGAGCAGTACGTC.